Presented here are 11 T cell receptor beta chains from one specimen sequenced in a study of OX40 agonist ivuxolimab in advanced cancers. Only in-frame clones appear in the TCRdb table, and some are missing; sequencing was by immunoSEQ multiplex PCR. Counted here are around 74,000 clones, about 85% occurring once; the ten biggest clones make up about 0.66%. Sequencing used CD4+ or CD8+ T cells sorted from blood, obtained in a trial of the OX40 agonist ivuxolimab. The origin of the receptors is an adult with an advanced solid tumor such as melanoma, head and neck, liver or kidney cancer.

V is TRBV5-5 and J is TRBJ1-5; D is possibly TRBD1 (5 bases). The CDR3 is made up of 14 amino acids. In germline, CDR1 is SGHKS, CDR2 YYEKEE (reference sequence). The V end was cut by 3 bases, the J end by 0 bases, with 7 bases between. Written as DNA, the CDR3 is TGTGCCAGCAGCTGGGGGGATAGCAATCAGCCCCAGCATTTT. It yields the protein CASSWGDSNQPQHF.

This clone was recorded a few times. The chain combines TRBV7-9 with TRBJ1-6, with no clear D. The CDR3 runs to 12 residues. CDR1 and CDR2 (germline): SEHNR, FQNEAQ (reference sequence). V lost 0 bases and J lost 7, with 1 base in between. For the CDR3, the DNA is TGTGCCAGCAGCTTAGCAAATTCACCCCTCCACTTT. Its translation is CASSLANSPLHF.

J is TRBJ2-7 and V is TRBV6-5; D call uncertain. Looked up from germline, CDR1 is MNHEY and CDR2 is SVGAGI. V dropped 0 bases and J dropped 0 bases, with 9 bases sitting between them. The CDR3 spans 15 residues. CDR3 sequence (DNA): TGTGCCAGCAGTTACTCAGGGCCTCTCTCCTACGAGCAGTACTTC. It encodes CASSYSGPLSYEQYF.

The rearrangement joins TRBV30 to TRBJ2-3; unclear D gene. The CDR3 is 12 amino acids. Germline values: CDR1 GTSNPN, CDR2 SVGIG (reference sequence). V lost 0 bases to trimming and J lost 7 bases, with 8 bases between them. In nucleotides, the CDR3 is TGTGCCTGGAGTGTACAAGGATATACGCAGTATTTT. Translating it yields CAWSVQGYTQYF.

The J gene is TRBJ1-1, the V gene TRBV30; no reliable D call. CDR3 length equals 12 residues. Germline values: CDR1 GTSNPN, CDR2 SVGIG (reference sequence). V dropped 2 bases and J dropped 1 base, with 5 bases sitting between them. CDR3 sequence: CAWSRANTEAFF. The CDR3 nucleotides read TGTGCCTGGAGTAGGGCGAACACTGAAGCTTTCTTT. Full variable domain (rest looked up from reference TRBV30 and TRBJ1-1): SQTIHQWPATLVQPVGSPLSLECTVEGTSNPNLYWYRQAAGRGLQLLFYSVGIGQISSEVPQNLSASRPQDRQFILSSKKLLLSDSGFYLCAWSRANTEAFFGQGTRLTVV.

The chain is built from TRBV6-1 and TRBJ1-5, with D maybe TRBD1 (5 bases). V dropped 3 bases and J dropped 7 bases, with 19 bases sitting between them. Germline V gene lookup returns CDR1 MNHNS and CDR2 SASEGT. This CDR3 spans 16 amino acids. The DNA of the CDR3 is TGTGCCAGCAGTGACGGAACAGGATTACTTCTCCAGCCCCAGCATTTT. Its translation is CASSDGTGLLLQPQHF.

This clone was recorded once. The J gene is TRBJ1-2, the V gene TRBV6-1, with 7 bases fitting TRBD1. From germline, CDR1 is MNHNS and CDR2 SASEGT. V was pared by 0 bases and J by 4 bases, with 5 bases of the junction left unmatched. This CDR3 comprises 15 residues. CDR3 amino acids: CASSEALTGPYGYTF. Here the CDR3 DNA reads TGTGCCAGCAGTGAAGCTCTGACAGGGCCCTATGGCTACACCTTC.

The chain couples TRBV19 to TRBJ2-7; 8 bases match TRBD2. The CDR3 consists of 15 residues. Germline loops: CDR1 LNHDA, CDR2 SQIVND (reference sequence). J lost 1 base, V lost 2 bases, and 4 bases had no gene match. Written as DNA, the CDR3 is TGTGCCAGTAGTATACGGGTAGCGGGATCCTACGAGCAGTACTTC. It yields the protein CASSIRVAGSYEQYF.

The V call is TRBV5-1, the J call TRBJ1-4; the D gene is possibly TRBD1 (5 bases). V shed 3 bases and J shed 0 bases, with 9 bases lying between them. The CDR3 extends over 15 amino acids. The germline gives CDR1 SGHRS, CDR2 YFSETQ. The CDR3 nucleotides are TGCGCCAGCAGCTGGGGACGGACAACTAATGAAAAACTGTTTTTT. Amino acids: CASSWGRTTNEKLFF.

CDR3 residues: CASSAGTAASYEQYF. In DNA form, the CDR3 reads TGTGCCAGCAGCGCCGGGACAGCGGCCTCCTACGAGCAGTACTTC. The J gene is TRBJ2-5, the V gene TRBV9, with 7 nucleotides matching TRBD1. The DNA end lines up better with TRBJ2-7; the J call may be wrong. In germline, CDR1 is SGDLS, CDR2 YYNGEE. The CDR3 runs 15 residues.

This CDR3 reads CASSGLGLGADTQYF. The CDR3 nucleotides are TGTGCCAGCAGCGGCCTGGGGTTGGGGGCAGATACGCAGTATTTT. This sequence joins TRBV5-5 and TRBJ2-3, with D possibly called TRBD1 or TRBD2 (5 bases each). The V end lost 4 bases, the J end lost 4 bases, and 16 bases lay between the germline ends. The CDR3 extends over 15 amino acids. CDR1 is SGHKS and CDR2 is YYEKEE in the germline V gene (reference sequence).